This is a list of T cell receptor beta chains from one sample in a study of control samples from healthy donors and cancer patients. The repertoire was sequenced with immunoSEQ multiplex PCR; TCRdb's copy has only in-frame clones and lacks some. There are around 51,000 clones in the sample; about 90% occur only once, and roughly 42% lies in the top ten. The sample consisted of PBMCs. The receptors were sampled from a man aged 45-65 years with head and neck cancer. Each CDR3 is given with its conserved first and last residue. D genes are given only for firm matches. Expanded clones are given a class, and other clones once, few, many or no size at all.

>TRBJ2-1|TRBD1|TRBV24-1|NA
TGTGCCACCAGTGACCCAGGACAGGGCGGTGAGCAGTTCTTC
CATSDPGQGGEQFF
>TRBJ1-1|NA|TRBV6-6|NA
TGTGCCAGCAAGCAGCACACTGAAGCTTTCTTT
CASKQHTEAFF
>TRBJ2-7|NA|TRBV29-1|NA
TGCAGCGCCCAAAATCTCGACAGTACCTACGAGCAGTACTTC
CSAQNLDSTYEQYF
>TRBJ1-1|NA|TRBV27|NA
TGTGCCAGCAGCGAGGACCGCAGGAACCTGAACACTGAAGCTTTCTTT
CASSEDRRNLNTEAFF
>TRBJ1-2|TRBD1|TRBV4-2|NA
TGTGCCAGCAGCCAGGAAACAGGGGGTCACTATGGCTACACCTTC
CASSQETGGHYGYTF
>TRBJ2-1|TRBD2|TRBV10-3|once
TGTGCCATCAGTGATAGACTAGCGACCACCTACAATGAGCAGTTCTTC
CAISDRLATTYNEQFF
>TRBJ2-5|NA|TRBV14|NA
TGTGCCAGCAGGTTACTAATCCAAGAGACCCAGTACTTC
CASRLLIQETQYF
>TRBJ2-7|NA|TRBV5-1|NA
TGCGCCAGCAGCTTGGGACAGTCGATCTATCGCTACGAGCAGTACTTC
CASSLGQSIYRYEQYF
>TRBJ1-6|NA|TRBV2|few
TGTGCCAGCAAATTTGGGAGCTATTCACCCCTCCACTTT
CASKFGSYSPLHF
>TRBJ1-4|TRBD1|TRBV12-3/TRBV12-4|NA
TGTGCCAGCAGTGCGCCCAGGGGGAAACTGTTTTTT
CASSAPRGKLFF
>TRBJ2-7|TRBD2|TRBV5-1|NA
TGCGCCAGCAGCCCCATAGGGACTAGCGGAGGGTACGAGCAGTACTTC
CASSPIGTSGGYEQYF
>TRBJ1-1|NA|TRBV7-2|NA
TGTGCCAGCAGCTTAAGGGCGGGTGTCTCTGAAGCTTTCTTT
CASSLRAGVSEAFF
>TRBJ1-1|NA|TRBV10-1|NA
TGCGCCAGCAGTGAAGTTTCAGGGGAATTAGCTTTCTTT
CASSEVSGELAFF
>TRBJ2-1|NA|TRBV14|NA
TGTGCCAGCAGCACATTGCGGACCAATGAGCAGTTCTTC
CASSTLRTNEQFF
>TRBJ2-7|TRBD1|TRBV5-4|NA
TGTGCCAGCAGCCTAGACAGGGCCGAGCAGTACTTC
CASSLDRAEQYF
>TRBJ1-2|TRBD1|TRBV7-9|NA
TGTGCCAGCAGCTTGGACAGGGGGCACGGTGGCTACACCTTC
CASSLDRGHGGYTF